This T cell receptor (beta chain) was sequenced during a study of shared clonotypes between healthy human individuals. Some clones are missing from TCRdb's copy, which holds only in-frame ones; the method was immunoSEQ multiplex PCR. This table holds roughly 2,300,000 clones, 85% to 95% found once. The receptor comes from a man aged 18-30 years in good health. Some clones in this sample may be carry-over from other donors' samples. Sample: naive CD4+ T cells from PBMCs. Subset of the sample: CD45RA+ positively selected.

The CDR3 region has the DNA TGTGCCAGCAGTTTAATGGCGGGACTAGCGGGAAACGAGCAGTACTTC. The encoded protein is CASSLMAGLAGNEQYF. The chain uses TRBV27 and TRBJ2-7; 13 nucleotides line up with TRBD2. Germline loops: CDR1 MNHEY, CDR2 SMNVEV (reference sequence). There are 16 residues in the CDR3. Unmatched junction bases numbered 6, after V lost 2 bases and J lost 5 bases.